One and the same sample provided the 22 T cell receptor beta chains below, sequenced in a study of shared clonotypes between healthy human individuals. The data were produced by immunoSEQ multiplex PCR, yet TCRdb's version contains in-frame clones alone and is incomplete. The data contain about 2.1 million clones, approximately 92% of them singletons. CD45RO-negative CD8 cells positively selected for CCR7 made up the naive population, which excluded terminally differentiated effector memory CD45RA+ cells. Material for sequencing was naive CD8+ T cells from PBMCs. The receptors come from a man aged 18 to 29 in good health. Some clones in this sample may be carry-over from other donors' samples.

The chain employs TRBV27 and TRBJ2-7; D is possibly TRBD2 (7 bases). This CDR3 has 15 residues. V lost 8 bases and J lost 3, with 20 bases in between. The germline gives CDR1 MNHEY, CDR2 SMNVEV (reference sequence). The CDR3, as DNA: TGTGCCAGCTATCCTATGGGAGGGGGAGGCTACGAGCAGTACTTC. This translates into CASYPMGGGGYEQYF.

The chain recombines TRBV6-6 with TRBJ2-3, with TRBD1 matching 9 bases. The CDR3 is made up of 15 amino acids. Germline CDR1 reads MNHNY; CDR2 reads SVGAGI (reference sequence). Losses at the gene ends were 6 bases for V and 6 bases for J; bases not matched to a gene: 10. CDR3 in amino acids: CASSYVTGGLDTQYF. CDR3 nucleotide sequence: TGTGCCAGCAGCTACGTTACAGGGGGCCTGGATACGCAGTATTTT.

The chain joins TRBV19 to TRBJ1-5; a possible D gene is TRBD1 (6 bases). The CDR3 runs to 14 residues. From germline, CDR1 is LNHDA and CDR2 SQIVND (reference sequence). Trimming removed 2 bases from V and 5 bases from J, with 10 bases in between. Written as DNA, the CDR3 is TGTGCCAGTAGTATAATGGGACATCATCAGCCCCAGCATTTT. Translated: CASSIMGHHQPQHF. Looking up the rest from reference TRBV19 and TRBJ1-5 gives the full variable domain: DGGITQSPKYLFRKEGQNVTLSCEQNLNHDAMYWYRQDPGQGLRLIYYSQIVNDFQKGDIAEGYSVSREKKESFPLTVTSAQKNPTAFYLCASSIMGHHQPQHFGDGTRLSIL.

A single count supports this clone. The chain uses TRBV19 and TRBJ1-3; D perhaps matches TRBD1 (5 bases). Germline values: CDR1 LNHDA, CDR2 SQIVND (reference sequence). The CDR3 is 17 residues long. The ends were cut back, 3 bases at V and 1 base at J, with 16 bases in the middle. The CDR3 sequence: CASSILRQGLSGNTIYF. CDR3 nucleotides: TGTGCCAGTAGTATCCTACGGCAGGGTCTTTCTGGAAACACCATATATTTT. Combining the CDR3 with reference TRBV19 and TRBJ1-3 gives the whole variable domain DGGITQSPKYLFRKEGQNVTLSCEQNLNHDAMYWYRQDPGQGLRLIYYSQIVNDFQKGDIAEGYSVSREKKESFPLTVTSAQKNPTAFYLCASSILRQGLSGNTIYFGEGSWLTVV.

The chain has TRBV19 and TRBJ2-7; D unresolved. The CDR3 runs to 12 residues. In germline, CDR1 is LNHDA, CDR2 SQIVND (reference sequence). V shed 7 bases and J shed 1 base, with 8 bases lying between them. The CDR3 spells CASIPESYEQYF. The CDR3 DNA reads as TGTGCCAGTATTCCTGAGTCCTACGAGCAGTACTTC.

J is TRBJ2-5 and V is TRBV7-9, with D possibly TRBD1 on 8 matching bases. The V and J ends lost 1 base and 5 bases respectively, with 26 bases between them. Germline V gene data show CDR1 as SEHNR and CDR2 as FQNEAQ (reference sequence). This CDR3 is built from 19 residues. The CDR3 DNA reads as TGTGCCAGCAGCTTAGTGGGGACAGGAGAGGCGGGAGCGTCTGAGACCCAGTACTTC. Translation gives CASSLVGTGEAGASETQYF. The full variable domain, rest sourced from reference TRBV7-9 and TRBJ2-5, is DTGVSQNPRHKITKRGQNVTFRCDPISEHNRLYWYRQTLGQGPEFLTYFQNEAQLEKSRLLSDRFSAERPKGSFSTLEIQRTEQGDSAMYLCASSLVGTGEAGASETQYFGPGTRLLVL.

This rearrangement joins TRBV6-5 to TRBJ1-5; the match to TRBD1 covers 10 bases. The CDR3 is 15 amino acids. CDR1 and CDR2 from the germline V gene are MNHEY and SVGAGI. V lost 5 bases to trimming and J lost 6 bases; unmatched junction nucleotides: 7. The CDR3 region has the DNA TGTGCCAGCAGTCCGTCGGGACAGGGGTTTCAGCCCCAGCATTTT. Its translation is CASSPSGQGFQPQHF.

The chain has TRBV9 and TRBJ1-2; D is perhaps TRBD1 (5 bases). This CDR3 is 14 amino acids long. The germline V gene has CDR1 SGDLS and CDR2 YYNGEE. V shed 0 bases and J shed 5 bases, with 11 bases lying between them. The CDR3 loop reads CASSVVDRSYGYTF. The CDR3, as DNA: TGTGCCAGCAGCGTAGTTGACAGATCATATGGCTACACCTTC.

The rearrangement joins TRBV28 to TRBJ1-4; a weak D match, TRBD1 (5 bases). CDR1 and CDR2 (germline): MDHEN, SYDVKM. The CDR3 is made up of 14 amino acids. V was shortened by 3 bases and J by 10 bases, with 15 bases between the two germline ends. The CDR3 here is CASSFGPAGSKLFF. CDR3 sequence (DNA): TGTGCCAGCAGTTTTGGGCCCGCAGGGTCAAAACTGTTTTTT.

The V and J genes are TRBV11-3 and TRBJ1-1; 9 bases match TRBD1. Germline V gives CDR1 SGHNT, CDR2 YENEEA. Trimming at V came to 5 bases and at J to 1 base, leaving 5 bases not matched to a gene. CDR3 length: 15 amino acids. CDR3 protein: CASSPPGQGNTEAFF. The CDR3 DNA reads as TGTGCCAGCAGCCCACCGGGACAGGGGAACACTGAAGCTTTCTTT.

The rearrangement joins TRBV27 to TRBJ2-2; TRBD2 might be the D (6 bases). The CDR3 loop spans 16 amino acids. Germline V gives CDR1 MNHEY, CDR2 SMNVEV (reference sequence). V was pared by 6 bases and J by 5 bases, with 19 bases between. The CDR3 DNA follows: TGTGCCAGCAGCCATGGGACTCATCTCGTGACCGGGGAGCTGTTTTTT. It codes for CASSHGTHLVTGELFF.

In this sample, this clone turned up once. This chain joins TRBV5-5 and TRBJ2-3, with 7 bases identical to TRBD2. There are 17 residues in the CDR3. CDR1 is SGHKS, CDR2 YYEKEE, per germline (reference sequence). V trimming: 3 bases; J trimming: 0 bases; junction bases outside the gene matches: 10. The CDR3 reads CASSYMGGAVSTDTQYF. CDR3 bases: TGTGCCAGCAGCTATATGGGAGGGGCCGTTAGCACAGATACGCAGTATTTT.

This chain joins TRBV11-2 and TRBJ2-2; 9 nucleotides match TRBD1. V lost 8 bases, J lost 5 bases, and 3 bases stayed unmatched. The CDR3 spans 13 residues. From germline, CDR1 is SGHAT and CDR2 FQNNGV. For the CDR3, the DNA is TGTGCCAGCGGGACAGGGAATACCGGGGAGCTGTTTTTT. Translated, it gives CASGTGNTGELFF.

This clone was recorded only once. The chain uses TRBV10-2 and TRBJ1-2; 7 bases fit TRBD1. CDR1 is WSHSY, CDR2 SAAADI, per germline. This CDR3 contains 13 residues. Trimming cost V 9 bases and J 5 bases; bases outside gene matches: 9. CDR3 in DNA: TGCGCCAGTGGGGACAGTCCCCTATATGGCTACACCTTC. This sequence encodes CASGDSPLYGYTF.

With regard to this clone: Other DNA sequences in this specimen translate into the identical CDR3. CDR3 loop: CASSSGTLYNEQFF. The CDR3 DNA reads as TGTGCCAGCAGCTCCGGGACGCTTTACAATGAGCAGTTCTTC. The chain has TRBV27 and TRBJ2-1; D may correspond to TRBD1 or TRBD2 (5 bases each). Trimming left V 6 bases short and J 4 bases short, with 13 bases between. CDR3 length: 14 residues. From germline, CDR1 is MNHEY and CDR2 SMNVEV (reference sequence).

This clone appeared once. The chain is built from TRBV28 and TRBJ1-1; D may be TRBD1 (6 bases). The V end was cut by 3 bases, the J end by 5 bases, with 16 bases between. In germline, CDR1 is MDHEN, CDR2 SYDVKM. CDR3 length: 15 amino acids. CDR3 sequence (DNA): TGTGCCAGCAGTTTCGACTGGGGGCGAAGTACTGAAGCTTTCTTT. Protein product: CASSFDWGRSTEAFF.

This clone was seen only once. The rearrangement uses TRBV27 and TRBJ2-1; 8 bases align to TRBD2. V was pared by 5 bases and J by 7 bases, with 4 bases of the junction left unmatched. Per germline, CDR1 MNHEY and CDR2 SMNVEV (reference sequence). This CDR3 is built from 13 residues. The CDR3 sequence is CASSTRGGNEQFF. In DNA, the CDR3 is TGTGCCAGCAGTACCCGGGGGGGGAATGAGCAGTTCTTC.

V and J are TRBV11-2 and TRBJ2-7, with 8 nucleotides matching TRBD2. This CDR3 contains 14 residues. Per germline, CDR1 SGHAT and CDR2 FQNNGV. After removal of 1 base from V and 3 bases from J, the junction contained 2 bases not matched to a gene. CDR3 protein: CASSLAGGVYEQYF. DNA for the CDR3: TGTGCCAGCAGCTTAGCGGGAGGGGTCTACGAGCAGTACTTC.

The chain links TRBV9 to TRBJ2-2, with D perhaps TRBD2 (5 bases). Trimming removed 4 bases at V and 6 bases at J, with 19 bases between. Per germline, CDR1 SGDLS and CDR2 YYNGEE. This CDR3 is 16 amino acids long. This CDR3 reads CASSNGPGKVSGELFF. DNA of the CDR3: TGTGCCAGCAGCAACGGGCCCGGGAAGGTTTCCGGGGAGCTGTTTTTT.

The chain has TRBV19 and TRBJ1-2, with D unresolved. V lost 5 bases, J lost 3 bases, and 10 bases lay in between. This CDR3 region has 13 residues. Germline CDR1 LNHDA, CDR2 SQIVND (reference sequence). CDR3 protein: CASSPGWDYGYTF. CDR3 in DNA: TGTGCCAGTAGTCCGGGGTGGGACTATGGCTACACCTTC.

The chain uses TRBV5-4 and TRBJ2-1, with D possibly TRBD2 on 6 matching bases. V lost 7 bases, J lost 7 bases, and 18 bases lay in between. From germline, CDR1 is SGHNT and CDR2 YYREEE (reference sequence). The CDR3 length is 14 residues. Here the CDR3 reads CASFIRGAGNEQFF. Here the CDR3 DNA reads TGTGCCAGCTTCATTCGGGGTGCGGGGAATGAGCAGTTCTTC.

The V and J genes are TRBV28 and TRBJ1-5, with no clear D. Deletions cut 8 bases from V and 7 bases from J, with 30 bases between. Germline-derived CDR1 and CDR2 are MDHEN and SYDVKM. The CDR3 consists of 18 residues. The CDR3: CASLKVDIKLPKAQPQHF. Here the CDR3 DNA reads TGTGCCAGCCTCAAAGTAGATATCAAGCTGCCTAAGGCCCAGCCCCAGCATTTT.